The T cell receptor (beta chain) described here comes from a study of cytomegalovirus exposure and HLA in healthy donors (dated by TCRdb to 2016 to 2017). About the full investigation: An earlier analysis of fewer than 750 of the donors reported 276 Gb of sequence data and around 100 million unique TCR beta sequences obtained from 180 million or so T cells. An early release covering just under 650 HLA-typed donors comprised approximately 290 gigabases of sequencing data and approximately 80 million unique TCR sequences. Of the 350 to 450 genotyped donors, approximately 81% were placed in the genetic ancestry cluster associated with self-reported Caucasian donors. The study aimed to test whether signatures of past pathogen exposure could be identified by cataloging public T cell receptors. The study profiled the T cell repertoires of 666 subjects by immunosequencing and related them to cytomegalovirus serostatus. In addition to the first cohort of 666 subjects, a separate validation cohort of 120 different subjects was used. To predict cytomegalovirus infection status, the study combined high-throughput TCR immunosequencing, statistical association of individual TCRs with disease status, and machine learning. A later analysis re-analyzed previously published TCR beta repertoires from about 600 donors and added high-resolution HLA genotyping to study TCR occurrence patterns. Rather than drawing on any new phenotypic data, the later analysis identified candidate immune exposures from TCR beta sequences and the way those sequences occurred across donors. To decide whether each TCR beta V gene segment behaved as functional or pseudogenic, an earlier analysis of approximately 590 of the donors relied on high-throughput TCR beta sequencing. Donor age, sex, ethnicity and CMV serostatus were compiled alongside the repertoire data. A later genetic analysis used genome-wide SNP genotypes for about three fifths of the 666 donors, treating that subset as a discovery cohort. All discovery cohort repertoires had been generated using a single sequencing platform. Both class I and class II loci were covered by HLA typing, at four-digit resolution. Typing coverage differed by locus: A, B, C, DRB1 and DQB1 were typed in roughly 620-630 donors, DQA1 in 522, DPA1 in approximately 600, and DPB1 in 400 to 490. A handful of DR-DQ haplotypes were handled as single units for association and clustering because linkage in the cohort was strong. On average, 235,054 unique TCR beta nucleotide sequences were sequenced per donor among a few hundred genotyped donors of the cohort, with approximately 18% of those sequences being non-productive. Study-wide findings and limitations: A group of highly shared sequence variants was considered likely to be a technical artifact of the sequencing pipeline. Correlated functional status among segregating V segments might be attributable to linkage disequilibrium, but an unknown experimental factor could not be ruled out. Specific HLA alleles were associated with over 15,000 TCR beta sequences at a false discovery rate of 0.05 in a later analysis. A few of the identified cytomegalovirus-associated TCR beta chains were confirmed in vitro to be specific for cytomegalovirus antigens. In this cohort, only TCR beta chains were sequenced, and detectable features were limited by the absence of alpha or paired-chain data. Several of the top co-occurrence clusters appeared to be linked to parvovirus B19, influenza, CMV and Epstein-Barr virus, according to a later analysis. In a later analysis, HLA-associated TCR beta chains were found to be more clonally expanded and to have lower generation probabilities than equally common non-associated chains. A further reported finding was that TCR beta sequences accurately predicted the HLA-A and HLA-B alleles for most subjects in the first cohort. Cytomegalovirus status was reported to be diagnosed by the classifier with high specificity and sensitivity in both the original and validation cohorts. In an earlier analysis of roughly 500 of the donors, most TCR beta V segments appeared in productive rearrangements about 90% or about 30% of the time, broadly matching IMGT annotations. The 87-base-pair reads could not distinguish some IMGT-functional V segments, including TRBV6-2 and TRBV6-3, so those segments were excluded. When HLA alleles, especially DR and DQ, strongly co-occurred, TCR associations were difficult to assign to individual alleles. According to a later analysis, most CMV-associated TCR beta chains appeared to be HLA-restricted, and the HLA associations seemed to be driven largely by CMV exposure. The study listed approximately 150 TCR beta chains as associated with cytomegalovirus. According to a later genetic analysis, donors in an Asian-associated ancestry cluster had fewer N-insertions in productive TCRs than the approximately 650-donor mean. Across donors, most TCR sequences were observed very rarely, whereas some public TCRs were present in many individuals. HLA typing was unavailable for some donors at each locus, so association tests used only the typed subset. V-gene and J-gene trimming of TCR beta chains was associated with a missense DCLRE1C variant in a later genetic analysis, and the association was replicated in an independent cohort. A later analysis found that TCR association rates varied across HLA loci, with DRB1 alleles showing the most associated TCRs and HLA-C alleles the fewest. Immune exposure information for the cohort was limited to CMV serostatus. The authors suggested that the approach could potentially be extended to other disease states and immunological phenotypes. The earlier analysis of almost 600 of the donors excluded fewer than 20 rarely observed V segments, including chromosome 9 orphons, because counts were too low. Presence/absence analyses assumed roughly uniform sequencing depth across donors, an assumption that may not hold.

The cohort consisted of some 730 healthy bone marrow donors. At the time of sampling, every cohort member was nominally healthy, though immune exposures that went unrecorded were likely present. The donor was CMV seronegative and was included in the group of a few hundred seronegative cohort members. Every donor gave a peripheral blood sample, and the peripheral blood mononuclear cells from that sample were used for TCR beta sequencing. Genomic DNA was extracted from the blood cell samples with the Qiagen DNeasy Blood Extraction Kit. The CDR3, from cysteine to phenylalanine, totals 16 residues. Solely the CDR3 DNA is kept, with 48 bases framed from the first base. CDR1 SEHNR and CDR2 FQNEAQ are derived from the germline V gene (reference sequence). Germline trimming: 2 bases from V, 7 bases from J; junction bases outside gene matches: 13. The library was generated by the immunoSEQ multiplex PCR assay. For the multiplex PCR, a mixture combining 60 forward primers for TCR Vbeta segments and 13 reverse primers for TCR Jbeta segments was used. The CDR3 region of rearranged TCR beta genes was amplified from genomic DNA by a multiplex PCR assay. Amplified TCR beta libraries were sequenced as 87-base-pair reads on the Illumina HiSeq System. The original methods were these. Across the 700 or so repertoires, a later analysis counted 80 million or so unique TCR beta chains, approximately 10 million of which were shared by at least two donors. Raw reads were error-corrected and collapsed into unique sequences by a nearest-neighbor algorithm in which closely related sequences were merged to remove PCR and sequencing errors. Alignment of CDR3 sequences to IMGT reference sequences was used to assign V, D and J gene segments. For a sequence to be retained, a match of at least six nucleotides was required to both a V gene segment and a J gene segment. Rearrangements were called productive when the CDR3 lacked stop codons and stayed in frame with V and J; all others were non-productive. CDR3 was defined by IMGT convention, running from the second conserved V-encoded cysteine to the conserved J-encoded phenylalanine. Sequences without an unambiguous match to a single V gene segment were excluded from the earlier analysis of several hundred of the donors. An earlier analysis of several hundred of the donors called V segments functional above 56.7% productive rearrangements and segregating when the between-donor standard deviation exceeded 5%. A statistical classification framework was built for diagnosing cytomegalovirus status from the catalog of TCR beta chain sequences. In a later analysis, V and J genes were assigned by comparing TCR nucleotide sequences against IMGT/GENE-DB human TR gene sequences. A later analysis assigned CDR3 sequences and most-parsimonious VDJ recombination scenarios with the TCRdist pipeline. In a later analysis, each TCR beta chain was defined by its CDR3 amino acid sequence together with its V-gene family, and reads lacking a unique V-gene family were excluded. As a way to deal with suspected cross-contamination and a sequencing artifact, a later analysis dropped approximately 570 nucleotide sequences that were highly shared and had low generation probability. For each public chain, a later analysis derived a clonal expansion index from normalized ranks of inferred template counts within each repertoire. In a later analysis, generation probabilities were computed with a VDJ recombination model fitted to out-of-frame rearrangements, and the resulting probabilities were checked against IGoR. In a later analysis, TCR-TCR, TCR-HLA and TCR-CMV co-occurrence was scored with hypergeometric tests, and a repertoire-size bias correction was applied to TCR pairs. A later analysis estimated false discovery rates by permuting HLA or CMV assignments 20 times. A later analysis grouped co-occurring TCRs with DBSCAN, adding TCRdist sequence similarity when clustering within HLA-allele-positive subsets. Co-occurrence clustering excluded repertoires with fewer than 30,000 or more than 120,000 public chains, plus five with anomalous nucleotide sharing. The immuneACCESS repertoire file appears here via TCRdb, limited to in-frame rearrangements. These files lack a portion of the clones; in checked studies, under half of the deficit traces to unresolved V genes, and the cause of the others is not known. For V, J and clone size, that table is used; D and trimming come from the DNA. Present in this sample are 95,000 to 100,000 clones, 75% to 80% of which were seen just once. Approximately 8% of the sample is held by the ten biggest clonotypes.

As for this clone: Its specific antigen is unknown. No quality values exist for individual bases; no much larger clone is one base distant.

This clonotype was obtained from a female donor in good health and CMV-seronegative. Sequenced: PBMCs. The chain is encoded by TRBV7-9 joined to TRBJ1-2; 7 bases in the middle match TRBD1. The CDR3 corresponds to CASSLNVRQGEGGYTF. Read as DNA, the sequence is TGTGCCAGCAGCTTAAACGTGAGGCAGGGGGAAGGTGGCTACACCTTC.